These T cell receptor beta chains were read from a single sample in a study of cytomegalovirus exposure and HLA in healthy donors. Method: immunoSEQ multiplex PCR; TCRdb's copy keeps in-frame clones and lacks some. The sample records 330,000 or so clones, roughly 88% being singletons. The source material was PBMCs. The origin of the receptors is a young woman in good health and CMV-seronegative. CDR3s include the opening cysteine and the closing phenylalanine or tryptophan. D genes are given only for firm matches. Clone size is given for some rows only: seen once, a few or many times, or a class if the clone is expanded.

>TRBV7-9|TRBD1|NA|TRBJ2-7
CASSIQDRGLDEQYF
TGTGCCAGCAGCATCCAGGACAGGGGGCTCGACGAGCAGTACTTC
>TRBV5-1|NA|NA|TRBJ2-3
CASSLSRPFGDTQYF
TGCGCCAGCAGCTTGAGCCGCCCTTTTGGAGATACGCAGTATTTT
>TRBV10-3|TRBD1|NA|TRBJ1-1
CAIRPRGSGEDTEAFF
TGTGCCATCAGGCCCAGGGGGTCGGGTGAGGACACTGAAGCTTTCTTT
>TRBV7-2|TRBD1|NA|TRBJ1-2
CASSLGQGRTGYTF
TGTGCCAGCAGCTTAGGACAGGGGCGGACCGGCTACACCTTC
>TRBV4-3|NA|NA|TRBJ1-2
CASREPRGGGYTF
TGCGCCAGCCGGGAACCCCGAGGTGGTGGCTACACCTTC
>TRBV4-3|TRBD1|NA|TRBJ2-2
CASSGQGATGELFF
TGCGCCAGCAGCGGACAGGGGGCCACCGGGGAGCTGTTTTTT
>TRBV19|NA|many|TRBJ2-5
CASSMRVDPQETQYF
TGTGCCAGTAGTATGAGGGTGGACCCCCAAGAGACCCAGTACTTC
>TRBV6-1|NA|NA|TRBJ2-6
CASSEGTVAGANVLTF
TGTGCCAGCAGTGAAGGAACGGTCGCTGGGGCCAACGTCCTGACTTTC
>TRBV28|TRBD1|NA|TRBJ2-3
CASDRGPDTQYF
TGTGCCTCTGACAGGGGCCCAGATACGCAGTATTTT
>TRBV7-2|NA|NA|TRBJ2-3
CASSLGRDTQYF
TGTGCCAGCAGCTTAGGGAGAGATACGCAGTATTTT
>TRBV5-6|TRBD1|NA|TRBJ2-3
CASSHSTGMPSTDTQYF
TGTGCCAGCAGCCACTCGACAGGGATGCCTAGCACAGATACGCAGTATTTT
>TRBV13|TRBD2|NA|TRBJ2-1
CARLLSGGRNEQFF
TGTGCCCGGCTACTCTCGGGAGGCAGGAATGAGCAGTTCTTC
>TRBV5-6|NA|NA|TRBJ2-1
CASSLAANDNEQFF
TGTGCCAGCAGCTTGGCAGCGAATGACAATGAGCAGTTCTTC
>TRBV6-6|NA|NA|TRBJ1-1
CASSSSTGPRPLAFF
TGTGCCAGCAGTTCGTCGACAGGCCCACGGCCCCTAGCTTTCTTT
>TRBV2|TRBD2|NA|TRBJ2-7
CASKGSGLAGGPVREQYF
TGTGCCAGCAAAGGATCGGGACTAGCGGGAGGGCCGGTACGCGAGCAGTACTTC
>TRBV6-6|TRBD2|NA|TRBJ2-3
CASKREGSGDTQYF
TGTGCCAGCAAAAGGGAGGGGTCCGGAGATACGCAGTATTTT
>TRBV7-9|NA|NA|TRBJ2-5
CASSAHLKGFETQYF
TGTGCCAGCAGCGCCCACCTTAAGGGGTTTGAGACCCAGTACTTC
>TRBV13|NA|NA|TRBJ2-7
CASSHGAGGTYEQYF
TGTGCCAGCAGCCACGGCGCAGGGGGGACCTACGAGCAGTACTTC
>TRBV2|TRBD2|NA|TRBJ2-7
CASFSEEREVYEQYF
TGTGCCAGCTTCTCCGAGGAGCGGGAGGTCTACGAGCAGTACTTC
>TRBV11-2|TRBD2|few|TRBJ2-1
CASSLSGSYNEQFF
TGTGCCAGCAGCCTTAGCGGGAGCTACAATGAGCAGTTCTTC
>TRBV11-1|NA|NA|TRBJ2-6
CASSPGSSGANVLTF
TGTGCCAGCAGCCCAGGTTCCTCTGGGGCCAACGTCCTGACTTTC
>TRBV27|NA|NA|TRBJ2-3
CASSFQGTVYTDTQYF
TGTGCCAGCAGTTTTCAGGGGACCGTTTACACAGATACGCAGTATTTT
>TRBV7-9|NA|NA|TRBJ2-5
CASSLAGGGEGETQYF
TGTGCCAGCAGCTTAGCGGGCGGGGGCGAGGGAGAGACCCAGTACTTC
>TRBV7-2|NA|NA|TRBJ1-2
CASSPGPTGTVGGYTF
TGTGCCAGCAGCCCCGGACCAACAGGAACGGTGGGGGGCTACACCTTC
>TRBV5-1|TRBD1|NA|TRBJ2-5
CASSIDRGQEETQYF
TGCGCCAGCAGCATCGACAGGGGGCAAGAAGAGACCCAGTACTTC
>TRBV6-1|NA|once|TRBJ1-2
CASCMGGMADGYTF
TGTGCCAGCTGCATGGGGGGTATGGCGGATGGCTACACCTTC
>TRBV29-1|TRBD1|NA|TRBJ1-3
CSVDGTDSGNTIYF
TGCAGCGTTGACGGGACAGACTCTGGAAACACCATATATTTT
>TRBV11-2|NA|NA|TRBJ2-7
CASSKGAGNEQYF
TGTGCCAGCAGCAAGGGAGCTGGCAACGAGCAGTACTTC
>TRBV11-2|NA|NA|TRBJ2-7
CASSLDGEREWTYEQYF
TGTGCCAGCAGCTTAGATGGGGAGAGGGAATGGACCTACGAGCAGTACTTC
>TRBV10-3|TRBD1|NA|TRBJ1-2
CAIGTAESNYGYTF
TGTGCCATCGGGACAGCGGAATCTAACTATGGCTACACCTTC
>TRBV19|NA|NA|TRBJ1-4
CASMGPQEKLFF
TGTGCCAGTATGGGCCCCCAGGAAAAACTGTTTTTT
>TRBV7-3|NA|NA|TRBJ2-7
CASSLRGGDPRNEQYF
TGTGCCAGCAGCTTACGAGGAGGGGATCCACGTAACGAGCAGTACTTC
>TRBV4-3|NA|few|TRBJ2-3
CASSQDPGGGADTQYF
TGCGCCAGCAGCCAAGACCCGGGAGGGGGCGCAGATACGCAGTATTTT
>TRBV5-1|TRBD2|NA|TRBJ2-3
CASSATLAGGFTDTQYF
TGCGCCAGCAGCGCAACCTTAGCGGGAGGTTTCACAGATACGCAGTATTTT
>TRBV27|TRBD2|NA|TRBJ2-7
CASSLRGGTYEQYF
TGTGCCAGCAGTTTGCGGGGGGGGACATACGAGCAGTACTTC
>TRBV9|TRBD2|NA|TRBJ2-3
CASSVSSGITDTQYF
TGTGCCAGCAGCGTGTCTAGCGGGATAACAGATACGCAGTATTTT
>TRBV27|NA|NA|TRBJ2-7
CASSQQGWWNYEQYF
TGTGCCAGCAGCCAACAGGGTTGGTGGAACTACGAGCAGTACTTC
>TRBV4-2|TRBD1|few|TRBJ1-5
CASSPGTGGQPQHF
TGTGCCAGCAGCCCAGGGACAGGAGGACAGCCCCAGCATTTT
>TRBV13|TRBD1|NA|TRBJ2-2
CASSPVGTGGSSGELFF
TGTGCCAGCAGCCCCGTCGGGACAGGGGGTTCATCCGGGGAGCTGTTTTTT
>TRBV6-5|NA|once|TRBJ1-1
CASSNHRAGDTEAFF
TGTGCCAGCAGTAACCACAGGGCTGGGGATACTGAAGCTTTCTTT
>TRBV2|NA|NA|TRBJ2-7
CASRRTAMSYEQYF
TGTGCCAGCAGGAGGACAGCGATGTCCTACGAGCAGTACTTC
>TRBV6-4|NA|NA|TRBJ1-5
CASSDSGGDSNQPQHF
TGTGCCAGCAGTGACTCGGGCGGGGATAGCAATCAGCCCCAGCATTTT
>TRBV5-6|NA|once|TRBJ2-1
CASSWSVDEQFF
TGTGCCAGCAGCTGGTCGGTCGATGAGCAGTTCTTC
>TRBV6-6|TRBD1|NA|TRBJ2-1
CASRPGTGDEQFF
TGTGCCAGCAGACCCGGGACAGGCGATGAGCAGTTCTTC
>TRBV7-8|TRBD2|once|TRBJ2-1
CASSPLGTSGVNEQFF
TGTGCCAGCAGCCCCCTTGGGACTAGCGGTGTCAATGAGCAGTTCTTC
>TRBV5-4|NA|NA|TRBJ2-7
CASSLMFQGENFRKQYF
TGTGCCAGCAGCTTGATGTTTCAGGGCGAGAATTTTAGAAAGCAGTACTTC